The present T cell receptor beta chain was sequenced within a study of blood T cell repertoires in COVID-19. Whole-study context: The origin of the acute and convalescent COVID-19 samples was the United States, Italy and Spain. T cells, B-cell-depleted T cells, or PBMCs provided the cDNA or gDNA that served as material.

There are 17 residues in the CDR3. Trimming shortened V by 3 bases and J by 4 bases, and 19 bases separated the two germline ends. Looked up from germline, CDR1 is MDHEN and CDR2 is SYDVKM. Original handling: Estimation of nucleated cell counts relied on the amplification of reference gene primers. Produced via immunoSEQ multiplex PCR; TCRdb's table is partial and in-frame only. V and J calls and clone size are as listed in that table; D and trimming were resolved from the DNA. The repertoire includes hundreds of thousands of clones, approximately 90% of them detected once, and roughly 2.1% sits in the top ten.

This chain joins TRBV28 and TRBJ1-5, with D possibly TRBD1 on 5 matching bases. Specimen: peripheral blood. This clonotype was obtained from a man between 18 and 29 years old with active or convalescent COVID-19. The chain's CDR3 is CASSLGPQVPVNQPQHF. CDR3 DNA sequence: TGTGCCAGCAGTTTGGGGCCCCAGGTTCCGGTTAATCAGCCCCAGCATTTT.